The 16 T cell receptor beta chains below were found in one sample sequenced in a study of T cell responses to AZD1222 COVID-19 vaccine. Assay used: immunoSEQ multiplex PCR; TCRdb lists only in-frame clones, some missing. The sample includes over 130,000 clones, 75% to 95% of them seen just once. Material: peripheral blood, obtained 28 days after the second dose of the MenACWY control vaccine. These receptors all come from an adult who received the MenACWY meningococcal vaccine as a control.

V usage is TRBV5-1 and J usage is TRBJ1-1; D unresolved. The CDR3 loop spans 13 amino acids. The germline CDR1 and CDR2 sequences are SGHRS and YFSETQ. Trimming left V 0 bases short and J 0 bases short, with 3 bases between. This CDR3 reads CASSLDLNTEAFF. In DNA form, the CDR3 reads TGCGCCAGCAGCTTGGACTTGAACACTGAAGCTTTCTTT. The variable domain in full, with the rest retrieved from reference TRBV5-1 and TRBJ1-1, is KAGVTQTPRYLIKTRGQQVTLSCSPISGHRSVSWYQQTPGQGLQFLFEYFSETQRNKGNFPGRFSGRQFSNSRSEMNVSTLELGDSALYLCASSLDLNTEAFFGQGTRLTVV.

The chain combines TRBV9 with TRBJ1-3; D call uncertain. The length of the CDR3 is 16 residues. The germline gives CDR1 SGDLS, CDR2 YYNGEE. V was cut by 1 base and J by 0 bases, with 11 bases left in between. In DNA form, the CDR3 reads TGTGCCAGCAGCGTATTGGCCGGCTCCTCTGGAAACACCATATATTTT. Translated: CASSVLAGSSGNTIYF.

The chain has TRBV9 and TRBJ2-7; D is unresolved. V was trimmed by 3 bases and J by 4 bases, leaving 11 bases between them. This CDR3 spans 13 amino acids. The V gene's germline CDR1 is SGDLS and CDR2 YYNGEE. CDR3 sequence: CASSADSQYEQYF. The CDR3 nucleotides are TGTGCCAGCAGCGCCGACTCCCAGTACGAGCAGTACTTC.

The genes are TRBV19 and TRBJ2-3; D might be TRBD2 (7 bases). CDR3 length: 14 residues. Germline CDR1 and CDR2: LNHDA and SQIVND (reference sequence). Trimming took off 7 bases at V and 7 bases at J, with 18 bases between the two ends. The CDR3: CASKGGGILNTQYF. For the CDR3, the DNA is TGTGCCAGTAAGGGGGGGGGAATCCTAAATACGCAGTATTTT.

The rearrangement links TRBV7-9 to TRBJ1-6; D remains ambiguous. The CDR3 sequence is 17 residues long. Per the germline V gene, CDR1 is SEHNR and CDR2 is FQNEAQ (reference sequence). V was pared by 5 bases and J by 0 bases, with 14 bases between. The CDR3 here is CASSTRTGSSYNSPLHF. The CDR3 DNA reads TGTGCCAGCAGCACTAGGACGGGGAGCTCCTATAATTCACCCCTCCACTTT.

J is TRBJ1-2 and V is TRBV4-3; D perhaps matches TRBD1 (5 bases). V gave up 3 bases and J gave up 4 bases, with 18 bases separating them. Germline V CDR1 and CDR2: LGHNA, YSLEER. The CDR3 consists of 16 residues. CDR3 amino acids: CASSHTGTGTSYGYTF. The CDR3 bases are TGCGCCAGCAGCCACACCGGGACTGGGACCTCCTATGGCTACACCTTC.

This sequence joins TRBV28 and TRBJ2-2, with a possible D match to TRBD2 (6 bases). CDR1 MDHEN and CDR2 SYDVKM come from the germline V gene. V gave up 6 bases and J gave up 4 bases, with 15 bases separating them. The CDR3 runs to 15 residues. The DNA of the CDR3 is TGTGCCAGCAGACCCGGAGGGCCGGGCACCGGGGAGCTGTTTTTT. It specifies CASRPGGPGTGELFF.

V is TRBV27 and J is TRBJ1-2; no clear D gene. Trimming removed 5 bases from V and 0 bases from J, with 13 bases in between. The CDR3 is 15 residues long. CDR1 MNHEY and CDR2 SMNVEV come from the germline V gene (reference sequence). CDR3 sequence reads: CASSPGPRANYGYTF. Here the CDR3 DNA reads TGTGCCAGCAGTCCGGGCCCGCGAGCTAACTATGGCTACACCTTC.

The rearrangement joins TRBV18 to TRBJ1-1; D perhaps matches TRBD1 (5 bases). There are 17 residues in the CDR3. V lost 4 bases and J lost 1, with 19 bases in between. CDR1 and CDR2 from the germline V gene are KGHSH and LQKENI. CDR3 residues: CASSQLGGGRANTEAFF. The DNA of the CDR3 is TGTGCCAGCTCACAACTCGGGGGAGGGCGGGCGAACACTGAAGCTTTCTTT.

This clone showed up just once. The chain is built from TRBV19 and TRBJ2-5; perhaps TRBD2 as D (6 bases). Germline CDR1 and CDR2: LNHDA and SQIVND (reference sequence). V shed 4 bases and J shed 5 bases, with 20 bases lying between them. CDR3 length: 16 residues. This chain's CDR3 is CASSKVSRGREETQYF. For the CDR3, the DNA is TGTGCCAGTAGTAAAGTCAGTCGGGGTCGGGAGGAGACCCAGTACTTC.

The V and J genes are TRBV4-3 and TRBJ1-6, with D uncertain. The germline gives CDR1 LGHNA, CDR2 YSLEER. Trimming cost V 5 bases and J 8 bases, with 13 bases left between them. The CDR3 extends over 14 amino acids. CDR3 bases: TGCGCCAGCAGCGGACTTCCAAAGGATTCACCCCTCCACTTT. Its protein is CASSGLPKDSPLHF.

The chain couples TRBV7-2 to TRBJ1-1; D possibly corresponds to TRBD1 (5 bases). The length of the CDR3 is 13 residues. Trimming removed 4 bases from V and 3 bases from J, with 9 bases in between. Per the germline V gene, CDR1 is SGHTA and CDR2 is FQGNSA. CDR3 loop: CASSSGLDTEAFF. For the CDR3, the DNA is TGTGCCAGCAGCTCGGGGCTTGACACTGAAGCTTTCTTT.

V gene TRBV5-6 combines with J gene TRBJ1-2; TRBD1 matches 7 bases. The J segment lost 8 bases and the V segment lost 1 base, leaving 14 bases of the junction unmatched. This CDR3 has 16 residues. Germline CDR1 SGHDT, CDR2 YYEEEE. CDR3 residues: CASSLSFQQGFFGYTF. The CDR3 coding sequence is TGTGCCAGCAGCTTGTCGTTCCAACAGGGGTTCTTCGGCTACACCTTC.

This chain's CDR3 is CASSYSTDGNTIYF. The DNA of the CDR3 is TGTGCCAGCAGTTACTCAACAGATGGAAACACCATATATTTT. This sequence joins TRBV6-5 and TRBJ1-3; D is uncertain. The germline gives CDR1 MNHEY, CDR2 SVGAGI. The CDR3 loop spans 14 amino acids. Trimming took off 0 bases at V and 3 bases at J, with 6 bases between the two ends.

CDR3 bases: TGTGCCAGTAGTATCAGTACAGCCTACGAGCAGTACTTC. Translating it yields CASSISTAYEQYF. The chain has TRBV19 and TRBJ2-7; D remains unclear. Between the trimmed V and J ends, which lost 3 bases and 2 bases, there was a span of 8 bases. Germline V CDR1 and CDR2: LNHDA, SQIVND (reference sequence). The CDR3 consists of 13 residues.

This clone was counted a few times. V gene TRBV6-6 combines with J gene TRBJ2-2, with 7 bases identical to TRBD1. The CDR3 spans 13 residues. V was pared by 11 bases and J by 4 bases, with 7 bases of the junction left unmatched. Germline V gene sequence: CDR1 MNHNY, CDR2 SVGAGI (reference sequence). CDR3 DNA: TGTGCCGGACGACAGGGCGGCACCGGGGAGCTGTTTTTT. Protein product: CAGRQGGTGELFF.